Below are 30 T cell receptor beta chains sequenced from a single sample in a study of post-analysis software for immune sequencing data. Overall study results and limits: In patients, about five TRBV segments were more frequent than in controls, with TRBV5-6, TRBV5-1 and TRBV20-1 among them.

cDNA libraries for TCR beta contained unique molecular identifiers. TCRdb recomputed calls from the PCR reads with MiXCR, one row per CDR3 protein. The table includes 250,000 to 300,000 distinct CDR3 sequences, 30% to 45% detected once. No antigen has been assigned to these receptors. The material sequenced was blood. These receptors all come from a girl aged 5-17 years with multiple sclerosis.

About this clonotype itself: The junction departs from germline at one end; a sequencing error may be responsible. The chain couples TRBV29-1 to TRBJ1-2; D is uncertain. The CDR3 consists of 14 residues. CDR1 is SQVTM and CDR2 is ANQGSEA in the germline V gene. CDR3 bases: TGCAGCGCCTCTAGTGCAGACTATCATTATGACTACACCTTC. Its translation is CSASSADYHYDYTF.

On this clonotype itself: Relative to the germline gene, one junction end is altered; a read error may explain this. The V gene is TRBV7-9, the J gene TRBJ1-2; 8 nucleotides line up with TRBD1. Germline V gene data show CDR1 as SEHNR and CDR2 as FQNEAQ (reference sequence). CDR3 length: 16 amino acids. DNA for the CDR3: TGTACCAGCAGCTTAGCGGGACAGGCCGATTTCTATGGCTACACCTTC. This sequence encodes CTSSLAGQADFYGYTF. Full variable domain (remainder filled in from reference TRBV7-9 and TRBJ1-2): DTGVSQNPRHKITKRGQNVTFRCDPISEHNRLYWYRQTLGQGPEFLTYFQNEAQLEKSRLLSDRFSAERPKGSFSTLEIQRTEQGDSAMYLCTSSLAGQADFYGYTFGSGTRLTVV.

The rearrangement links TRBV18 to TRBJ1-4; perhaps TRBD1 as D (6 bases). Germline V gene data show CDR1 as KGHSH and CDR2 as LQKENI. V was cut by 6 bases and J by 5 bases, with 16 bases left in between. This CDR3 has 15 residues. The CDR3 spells CASSPGGPDNEKLFF. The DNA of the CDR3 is TGTGCCAGCTCTCCTGGGGGGCCCGACAATGAAAAACTGTTTTTT. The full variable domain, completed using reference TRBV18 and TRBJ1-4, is NAGVMQNPRHLVRRRGQEARLRCSPMKGHSHVYWYRQLPEEGLKFMVYLQKENIIDESGMPKERFSAEFPKEGPSILRIQQVVRGDSAAYFCASSPGGPDNEKLFFGSGTQLSVL.

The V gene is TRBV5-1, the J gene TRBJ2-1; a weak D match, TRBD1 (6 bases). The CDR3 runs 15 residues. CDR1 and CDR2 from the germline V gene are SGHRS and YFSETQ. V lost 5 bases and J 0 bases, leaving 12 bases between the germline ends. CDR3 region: CASRQGPSSYNEQFF. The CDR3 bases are TGCGCCAGCAGACAGGGCCCCAGCTCCTACAATGAGCAGTTCTTC.

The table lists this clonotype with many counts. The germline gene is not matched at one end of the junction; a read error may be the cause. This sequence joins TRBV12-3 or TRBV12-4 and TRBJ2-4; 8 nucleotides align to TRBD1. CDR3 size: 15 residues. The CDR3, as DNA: TGTGCCAGCACTTTATATACAGGGGGGAGCAACATTCAGTACTTC. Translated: CASTLYTGGSNIQYF.

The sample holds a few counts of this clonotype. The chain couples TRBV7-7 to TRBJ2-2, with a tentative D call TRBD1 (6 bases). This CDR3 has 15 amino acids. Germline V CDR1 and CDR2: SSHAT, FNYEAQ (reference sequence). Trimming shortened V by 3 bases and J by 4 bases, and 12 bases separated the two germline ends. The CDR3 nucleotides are TGTGCCAGCAGCTTGGTACAGGGTGCCACCGGGGAGCTGTTTTTT. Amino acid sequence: CASSLVQGATGELFF.

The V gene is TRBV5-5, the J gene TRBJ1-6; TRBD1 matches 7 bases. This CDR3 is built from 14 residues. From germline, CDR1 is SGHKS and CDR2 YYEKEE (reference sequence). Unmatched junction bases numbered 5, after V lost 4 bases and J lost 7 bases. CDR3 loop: CASSQGVENSPLHF. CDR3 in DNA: TGTGCCAGCAGCCAGGGGGTGGAAAATTCACCCCTCCACTTT.

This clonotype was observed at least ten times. The DNA of the CDR3 is TGCAGCGTGATTGGACAGGGGGCTGGGACTGAAGCTTTCTTT. Amino acid sequence: CSVIGQGAGTEAFF. The rearrangement joins TRBV29-1 to TRBJ1-1; TRBD1 matches 11 bases. Germline CDR1 and CDR2: SQVTM and ANQGSEA. The CDR3 runs to 14 residues. Unmatched junction bases numbered 8, after V lost 6 bases and J lost 5 bases.

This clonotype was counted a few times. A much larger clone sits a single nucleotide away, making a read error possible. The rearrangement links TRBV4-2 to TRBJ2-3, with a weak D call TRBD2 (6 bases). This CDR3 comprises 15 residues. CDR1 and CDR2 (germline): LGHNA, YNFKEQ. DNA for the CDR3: TGTGCCAGCAGCCAACGGGCTAGCGAGGCAGATACGGAGTATTTT. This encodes CASSQRASEADTEYF.

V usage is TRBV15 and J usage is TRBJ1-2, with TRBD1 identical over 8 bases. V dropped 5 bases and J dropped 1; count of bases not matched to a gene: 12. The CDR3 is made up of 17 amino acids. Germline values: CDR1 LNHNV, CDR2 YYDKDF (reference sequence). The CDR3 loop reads CATSAGTGGGHNYGYTF. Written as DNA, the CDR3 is TGTGCCACCAGCGCCGGGACAGGTGGAGGGCATAACTATGGCTACACCTTC.

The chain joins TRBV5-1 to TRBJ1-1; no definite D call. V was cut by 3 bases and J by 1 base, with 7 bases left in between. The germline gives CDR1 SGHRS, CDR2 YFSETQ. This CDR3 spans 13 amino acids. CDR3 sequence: CASSYTENTEAFF. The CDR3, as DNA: TGCGCCAGCAGCTACACAGAGAACACTGAAGCTTTCTTT.

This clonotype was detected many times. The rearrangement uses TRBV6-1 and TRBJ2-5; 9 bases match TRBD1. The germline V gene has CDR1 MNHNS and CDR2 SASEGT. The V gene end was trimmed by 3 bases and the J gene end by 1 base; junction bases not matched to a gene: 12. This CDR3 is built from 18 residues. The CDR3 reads CASSDAKRQGVSQETQYF. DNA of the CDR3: TGTGCCAGCAGTGACGCGAAGCGACAGGGGGTTAGCCAAGAGACCCAGTACTTC.

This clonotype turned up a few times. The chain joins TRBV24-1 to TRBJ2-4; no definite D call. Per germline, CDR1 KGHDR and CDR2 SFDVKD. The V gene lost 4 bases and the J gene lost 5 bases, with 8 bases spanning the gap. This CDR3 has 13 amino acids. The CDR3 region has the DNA TGTGCCACCAGTGAGTCAGGCCAAAACATTCAGTACTTC. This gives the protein CATSESGQNIQYF.

In nucleotides, the CDR3 is TGTGCCAGCAGCTCGCTATCCGGGACAGGGAAAGAGCTATACGAGCAGTACTTC. Encoded protein: CASSSLSGTGKELYEQYF. V usage is TRBV11-2 and J usage is TRBJ2-7, with 9 bases that match TRBD1. CDR3 length: 18 amino acids. Germline V gives CDR1 SGHAT, CDR2 FQNNGV. Losses at the gene ends were 4 bases for V and 4 bases for J; bases not matched to a gene: 17.

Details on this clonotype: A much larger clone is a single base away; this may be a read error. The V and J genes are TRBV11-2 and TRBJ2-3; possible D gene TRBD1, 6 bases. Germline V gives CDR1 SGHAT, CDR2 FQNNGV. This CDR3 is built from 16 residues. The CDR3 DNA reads TGTGGCAGCAGCTTAGGCTTCGTGGGGGCGGCAGATACGCAGTATTTT. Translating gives CGSSLGFVGAADTQYF.

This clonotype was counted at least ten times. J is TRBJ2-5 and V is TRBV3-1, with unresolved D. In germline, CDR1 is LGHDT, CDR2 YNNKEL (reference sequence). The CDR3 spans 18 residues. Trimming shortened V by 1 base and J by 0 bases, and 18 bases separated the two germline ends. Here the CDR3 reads CASSQAEHSRIYQETQYF. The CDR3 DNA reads TGTGCCAGCAGCCAAGCGGAGCACTCGAGGATCTACCAAGAGACCCAGTACTTC.

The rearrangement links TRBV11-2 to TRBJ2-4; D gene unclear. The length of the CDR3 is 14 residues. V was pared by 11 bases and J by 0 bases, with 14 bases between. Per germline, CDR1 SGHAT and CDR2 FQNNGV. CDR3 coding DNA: TGTGCCTCGACCTGGAGTTTAGCCAAAAACATTCAGTACTTC. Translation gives CASTWSLAKNIQYF. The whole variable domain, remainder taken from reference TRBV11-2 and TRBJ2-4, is EAGVAQSPRYKIIEKRQSVAFWCNPISGHATLYWYQQILGQGPKLLIQFQNNGVVDDSQLPKDRFSAERLKGVDSTLKIQPAKLEDSAVYLCASTWSLAKNIQYFGAGTRLSVL.

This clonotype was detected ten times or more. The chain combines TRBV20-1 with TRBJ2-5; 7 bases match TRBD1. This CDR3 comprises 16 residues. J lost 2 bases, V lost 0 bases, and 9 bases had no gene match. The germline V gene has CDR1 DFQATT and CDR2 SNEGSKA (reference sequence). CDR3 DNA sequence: TGCAGTGCTAGAGACTACCGGGACAGTACACAAGAGACCCAGTACTTC. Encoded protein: CSARDYRDSTQETQYF.

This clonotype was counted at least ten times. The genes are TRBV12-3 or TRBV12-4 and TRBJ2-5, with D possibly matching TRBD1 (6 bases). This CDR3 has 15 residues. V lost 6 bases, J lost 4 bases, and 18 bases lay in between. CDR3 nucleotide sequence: TGTGCCAGCAGACAAACATTTGGGGGCGGAGAGACCCAGTACTTC. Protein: CASRQTFGGGETQYF.

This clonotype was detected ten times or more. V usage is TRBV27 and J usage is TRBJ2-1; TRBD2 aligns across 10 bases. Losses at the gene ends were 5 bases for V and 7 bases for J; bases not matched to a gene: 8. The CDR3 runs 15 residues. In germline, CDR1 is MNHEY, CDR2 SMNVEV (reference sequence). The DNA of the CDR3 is TGTGCCAGCAGTACCAGCGGGGGGGCGAGAAATGAGCAGTTCTTC. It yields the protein CASSTSGGARNEQFF.

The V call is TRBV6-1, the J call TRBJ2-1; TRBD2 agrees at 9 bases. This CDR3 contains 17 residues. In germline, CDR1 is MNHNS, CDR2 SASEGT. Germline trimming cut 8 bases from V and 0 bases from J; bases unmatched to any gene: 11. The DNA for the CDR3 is TGTGCCAGCGCTGGAGCGGGGGGTGGAGGCTCCTACAATGAGCAGTTCTTC. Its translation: CASAGAGGGGSYNEQFF.

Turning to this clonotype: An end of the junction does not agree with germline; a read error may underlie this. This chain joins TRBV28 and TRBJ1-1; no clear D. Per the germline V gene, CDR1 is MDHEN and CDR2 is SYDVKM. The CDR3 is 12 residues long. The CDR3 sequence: CASSIAGTEAFF. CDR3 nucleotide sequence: TGTGCCAGCAGTATAGCAGGCACTGAGGCTTTCTTT.

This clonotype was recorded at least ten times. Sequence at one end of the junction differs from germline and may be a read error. CDR3 sequence (DNA): TGTGCCAGCGGCTTGGGTACTGAAGCTTTCTTT. It codes for CASGLGTEAFF. V usage is TRBV5-5 and J usage is TRBJ1-1; no clear D gene. The CDR3 has 11 residues. Germline values: CDR1 SGHKS, CDR2 YYEKEE (reference sequence). Drawing the rest from reference TRBV5-5 and TRBJ1-1, the complete variable domain is DAGVTQSPTHLIKTRGQQVTLRCSPISGHKSVSWYQQVLGQGPQFIFQYYEKEERGRGNFPDRFSARQFPNYSSELNVNALLLGDSALYLCASGLGTEAFFGQGTRLTVV.

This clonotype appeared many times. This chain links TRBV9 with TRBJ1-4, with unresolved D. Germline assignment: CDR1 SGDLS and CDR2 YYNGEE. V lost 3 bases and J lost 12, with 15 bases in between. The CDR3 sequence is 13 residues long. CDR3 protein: CASSGSHSGELFF. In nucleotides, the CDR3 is TGTGCCAGCAGCGGAAGTCATTCCGGGGAACTGTTTTTT. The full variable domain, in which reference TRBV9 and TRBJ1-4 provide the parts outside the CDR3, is DSGVTQTPKHLITATGQRVTLRCSPRSGDLSVYWYQQSLDQGLQFLIQYYNGEERAKGNILERFSAQQFPDLHSELNLSSLELGDSALYFCASSGSHSGELFFGSGTQLSVL.

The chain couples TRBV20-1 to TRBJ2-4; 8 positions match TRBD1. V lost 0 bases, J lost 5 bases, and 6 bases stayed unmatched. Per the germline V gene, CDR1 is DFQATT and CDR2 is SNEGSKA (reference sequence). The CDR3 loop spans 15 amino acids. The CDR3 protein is CSARDRDRGQNIQYF. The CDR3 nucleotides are TGCAGTGCTAGAGATAGAGACAGGGGTCAAAACATTCAGTACTTC.

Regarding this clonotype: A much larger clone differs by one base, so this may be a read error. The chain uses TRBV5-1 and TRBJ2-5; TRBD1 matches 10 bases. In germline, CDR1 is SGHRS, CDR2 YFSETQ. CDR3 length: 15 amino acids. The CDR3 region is CASSPGTGAQEAQYF. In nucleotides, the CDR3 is TGCGCCAGCAGCCCCGGGACAGGGGCCCAAGAGGCCCAGTACTTC.

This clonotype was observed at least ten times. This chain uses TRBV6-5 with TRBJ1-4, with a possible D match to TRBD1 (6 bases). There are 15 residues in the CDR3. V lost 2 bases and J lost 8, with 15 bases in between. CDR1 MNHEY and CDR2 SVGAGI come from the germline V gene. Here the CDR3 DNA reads TGTGCCAGCAGTTACGAGGGGGGGCAAAGAGAAAAACTGTTTTTT. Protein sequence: CASSYEGGQREKLFF.

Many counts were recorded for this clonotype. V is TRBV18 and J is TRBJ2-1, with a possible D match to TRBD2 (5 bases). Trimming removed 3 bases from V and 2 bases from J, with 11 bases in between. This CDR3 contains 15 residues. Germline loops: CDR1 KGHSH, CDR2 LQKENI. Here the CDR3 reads CASSPTRAAYNEQFF. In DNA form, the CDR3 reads TGTGCCAGCTCACCTACTAGGGCAGCCTACAATGAGCAGTTCTTC.

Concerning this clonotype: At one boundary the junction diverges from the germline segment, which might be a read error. Here the CDR3 DNA reads TGCGCCAGCAGCCCGCGACAGGGGGGCAATTCACCCCCCCACTTT. Residues: CASSPRQGGNSPPHF. This chain links TRBV5-1 with TRBJ1-6, with TRBD1 matching over 9 bases. This CDR3 comprises 15 residues. Per germline, CDR1 SGHRS and CDR2 YFSETQ.

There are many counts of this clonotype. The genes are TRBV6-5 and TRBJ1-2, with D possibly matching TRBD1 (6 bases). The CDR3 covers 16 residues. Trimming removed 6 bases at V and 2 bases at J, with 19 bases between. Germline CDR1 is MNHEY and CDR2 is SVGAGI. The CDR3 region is CASSPDSLGRNYGYTF. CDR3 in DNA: TGTGCCAGCAGCCCGGACAGTTTGGGCAGGAACTATGGCTACACCTTC.